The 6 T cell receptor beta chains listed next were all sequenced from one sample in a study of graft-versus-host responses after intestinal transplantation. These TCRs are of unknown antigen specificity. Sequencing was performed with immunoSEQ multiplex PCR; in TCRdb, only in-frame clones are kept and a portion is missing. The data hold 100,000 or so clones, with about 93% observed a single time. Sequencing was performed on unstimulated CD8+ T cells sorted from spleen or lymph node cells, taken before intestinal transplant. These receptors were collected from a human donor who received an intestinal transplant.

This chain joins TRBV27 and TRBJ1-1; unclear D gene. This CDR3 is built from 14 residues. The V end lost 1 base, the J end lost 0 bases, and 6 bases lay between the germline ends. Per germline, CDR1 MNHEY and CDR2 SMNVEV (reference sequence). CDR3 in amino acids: CASSLYRLNTEAFF. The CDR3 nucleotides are TGTGCCAGCAGTTTATACAGATTGAACACTGAAGCTTTCTTT.

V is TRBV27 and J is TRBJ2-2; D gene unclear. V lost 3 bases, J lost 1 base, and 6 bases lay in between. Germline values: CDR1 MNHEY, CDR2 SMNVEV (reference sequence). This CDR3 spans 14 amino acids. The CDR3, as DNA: TGTGCCAGCAGTTTCGTTTTGAACACCGGGGAGCTGTTTTTT. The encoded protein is CASSFVLNTGELFF.

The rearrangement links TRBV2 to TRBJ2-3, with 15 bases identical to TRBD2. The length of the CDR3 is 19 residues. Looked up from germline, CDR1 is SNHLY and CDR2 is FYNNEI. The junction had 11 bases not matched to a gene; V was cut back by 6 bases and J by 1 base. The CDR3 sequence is CASSRTSGGASARTDTQYF. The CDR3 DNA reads TGTGCCAGCAGCAGGACTAGCGGGGGGGCCTCTGCTCGCACAGATACGCAGTATTTT.

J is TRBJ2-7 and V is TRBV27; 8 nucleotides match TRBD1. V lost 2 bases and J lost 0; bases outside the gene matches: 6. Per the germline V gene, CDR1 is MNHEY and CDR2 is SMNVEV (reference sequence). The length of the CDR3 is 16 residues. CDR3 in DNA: TGTGCCAGCAGTTTAAGCGGACAGGGCCTCTCCTACGAGCAGTACTTC. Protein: CASSLSGQGLSYEQYF.

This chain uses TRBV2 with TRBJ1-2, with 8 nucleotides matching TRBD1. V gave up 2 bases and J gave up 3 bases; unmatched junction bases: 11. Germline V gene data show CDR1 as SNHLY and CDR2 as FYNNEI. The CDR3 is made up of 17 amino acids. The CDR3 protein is CASSEKDRVGFDYGYTF. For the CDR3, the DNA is TGTGCCAGCAGTGAAAAGGACAGGGTCGGGTTTGACTATGGCTACACCTTC.

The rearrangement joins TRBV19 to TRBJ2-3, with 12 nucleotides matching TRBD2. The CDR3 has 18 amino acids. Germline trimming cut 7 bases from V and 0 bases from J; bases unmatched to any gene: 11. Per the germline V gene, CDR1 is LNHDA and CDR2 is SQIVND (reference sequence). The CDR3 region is CASNPFRTSGDSTDTQYF. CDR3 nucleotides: TGTGCCAGTAACCCGTTCCGGACTAGCGGGGATAGCACAGATACGCAGTATTTT.